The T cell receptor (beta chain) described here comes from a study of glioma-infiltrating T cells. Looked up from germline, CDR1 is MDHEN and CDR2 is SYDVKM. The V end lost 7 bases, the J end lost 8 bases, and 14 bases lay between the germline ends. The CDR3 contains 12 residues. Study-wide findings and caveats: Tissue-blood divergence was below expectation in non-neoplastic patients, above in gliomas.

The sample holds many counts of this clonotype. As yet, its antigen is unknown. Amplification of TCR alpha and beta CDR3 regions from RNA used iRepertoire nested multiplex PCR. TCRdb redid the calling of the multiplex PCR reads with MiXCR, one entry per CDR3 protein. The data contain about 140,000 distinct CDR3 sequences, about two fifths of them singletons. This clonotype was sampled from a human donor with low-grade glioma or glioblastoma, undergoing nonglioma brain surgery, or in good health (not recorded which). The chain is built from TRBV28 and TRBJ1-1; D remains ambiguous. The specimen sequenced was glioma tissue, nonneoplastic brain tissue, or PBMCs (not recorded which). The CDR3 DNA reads TGTGCCAGCAAGGGAGGACCCGGCGAAGCTTTCTTT. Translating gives CASKGGPGEAFF.